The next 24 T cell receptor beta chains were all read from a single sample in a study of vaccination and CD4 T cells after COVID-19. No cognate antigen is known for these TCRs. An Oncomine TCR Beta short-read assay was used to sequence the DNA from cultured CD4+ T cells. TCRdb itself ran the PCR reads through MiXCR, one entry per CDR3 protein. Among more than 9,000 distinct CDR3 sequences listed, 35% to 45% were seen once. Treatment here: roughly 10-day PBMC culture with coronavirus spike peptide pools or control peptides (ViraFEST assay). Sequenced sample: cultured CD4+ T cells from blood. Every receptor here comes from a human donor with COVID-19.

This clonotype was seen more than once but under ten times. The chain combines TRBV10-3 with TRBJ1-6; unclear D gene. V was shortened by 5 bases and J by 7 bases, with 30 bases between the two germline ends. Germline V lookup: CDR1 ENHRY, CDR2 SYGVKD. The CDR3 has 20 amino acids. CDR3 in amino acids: CAISTARDPNLAEENSPLHF. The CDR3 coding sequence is TGTGCCATCAGTACTGCTCGTGACCCAAACCTCGCCGAGGAGAATTCACCCCTCCACTTT.

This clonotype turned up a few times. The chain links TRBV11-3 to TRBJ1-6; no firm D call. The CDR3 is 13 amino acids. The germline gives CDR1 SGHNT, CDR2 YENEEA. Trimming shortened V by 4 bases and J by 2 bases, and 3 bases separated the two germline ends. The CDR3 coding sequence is TGTGCCAGCAGCTCCACCTATAATTCACCCCTCCACTTT. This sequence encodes CASSSTYNSPLHF.

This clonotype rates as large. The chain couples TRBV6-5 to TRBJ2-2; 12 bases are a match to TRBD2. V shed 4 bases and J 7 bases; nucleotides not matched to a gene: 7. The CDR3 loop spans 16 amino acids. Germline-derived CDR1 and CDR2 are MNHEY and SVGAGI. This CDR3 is CASSWTSGARGGELFF. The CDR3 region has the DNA TGTGCCAGCAGTTGGACTAGCGGGGCTCGGGGCGGGGAGCTGTTTTTT.

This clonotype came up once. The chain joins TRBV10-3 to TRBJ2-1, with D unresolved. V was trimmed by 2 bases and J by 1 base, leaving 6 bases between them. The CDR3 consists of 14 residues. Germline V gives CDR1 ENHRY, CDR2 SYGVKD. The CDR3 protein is CAISEGQSYNEQFF. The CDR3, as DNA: TGTGCCATCAGTGAGGGGCAGTCCTACAATGAGCAGTTCTTC.

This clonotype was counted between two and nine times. Here the CDR3 reads CASSLAGDFHEQYF. The CDR3, as DNA: TGTGCCAGCAGTTTAGCAGGGGATTTCCACGAGCAGTACTTC. The chain uses TRBV12-3 or TRBV12-4 and TRBJ2-7, with D tentatively TRBD1 (5 bases). Trimming removed 0 bases from V and 5 bases from J, with 11 bases in between. The CDR3 is made up of 14 amino acids.

CDR3 sequence: CATSRDSLDEQYF. The DNA of the CDR3 is TGTGCCACCAGCCGGGATTCCCTGGACGAGCAGTACTTC. The chain uses TRBV24-1 and TRBJ2-7; TRBD2 might be the D (5 bases). The CDR3 sequence is 13 residues long. Looked up from germline, CDR1 is KGHDR and CDR2 is SFDVKD. Trimming shortened V by 7 bases and J by 5 bases, and 14 bases separated the two germline ends.

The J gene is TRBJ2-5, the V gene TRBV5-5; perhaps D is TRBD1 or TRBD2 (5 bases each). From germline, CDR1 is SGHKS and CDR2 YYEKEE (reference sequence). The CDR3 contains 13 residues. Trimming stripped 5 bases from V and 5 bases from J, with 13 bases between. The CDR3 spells CASRNPGSETQYF. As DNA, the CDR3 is TGTGCCAGCAGAAATCCAGGGAGCGAGACCCAGTACTTC.

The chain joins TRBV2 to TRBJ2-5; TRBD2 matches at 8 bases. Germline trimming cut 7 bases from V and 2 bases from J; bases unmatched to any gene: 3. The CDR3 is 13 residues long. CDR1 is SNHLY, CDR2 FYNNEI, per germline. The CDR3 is CASNVAGQETQYF. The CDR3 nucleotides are TGTGCCAGCAATGTAGCGGGGCAAGAGACCCAGTACTTC.

The DNA for the CDR3 is TGCGCCAGCAGCCCGGGACAGGGGGCCACTGAAGCTTTCTTT. Translation: CASSPGQGATEAFF. The rearrangement joins TRBV5-1 to TRBJ1-1; 12 bases fit TRBD1. This CDR3 is built from 14 residues. Germline assignment: CDR1 SGHRS and CDR2 YFSETQ. The J segment lost 4 bases and the V segment lost 4 bases, leaving 2 bases of the junction unmatched.

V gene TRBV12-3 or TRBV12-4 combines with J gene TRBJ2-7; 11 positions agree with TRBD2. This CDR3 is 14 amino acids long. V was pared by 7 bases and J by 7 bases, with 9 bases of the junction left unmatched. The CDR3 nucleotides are TGTGCCAGCAAGAGTAGCGGGGGGGCAATGGAGCAGTACTTC. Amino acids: CASKSSGGAMEQYF.

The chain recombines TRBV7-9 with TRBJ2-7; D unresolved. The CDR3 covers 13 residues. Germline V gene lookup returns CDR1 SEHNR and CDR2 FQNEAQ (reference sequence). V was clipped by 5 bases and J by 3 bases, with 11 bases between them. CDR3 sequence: CASSRTNNYEQYF. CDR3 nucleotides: TGTGCCAGCAGCCGCACCAATAACTACGAGCAGTACTTC. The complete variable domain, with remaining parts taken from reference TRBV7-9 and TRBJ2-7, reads DTGVSQNPRHKITKRGQNVTFRCDPISEHNRLYWYRQTLGQGPEFLTYFQNEAQLEKSRLLSDRFSAERPKGSFSTLEIQRTEQGDSAMYLCASSRTNNYEQYFGPGTRLTVT.

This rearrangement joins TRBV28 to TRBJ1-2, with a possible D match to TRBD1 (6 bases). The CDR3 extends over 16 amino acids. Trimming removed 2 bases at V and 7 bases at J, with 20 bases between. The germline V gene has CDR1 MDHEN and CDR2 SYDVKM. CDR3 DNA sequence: TGTGCCAGCAGTTTAGGGGGCCAGGATAGTTTAGGTGGCTACACCTTC. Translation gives CASSLGGQDSLGGYTF.

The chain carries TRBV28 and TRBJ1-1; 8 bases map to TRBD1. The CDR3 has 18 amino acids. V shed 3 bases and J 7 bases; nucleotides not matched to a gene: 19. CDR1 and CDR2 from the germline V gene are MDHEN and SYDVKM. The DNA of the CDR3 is TGTGCCAGCAGTTTTAAGGCCCGGGACAGGTCGGTTGGTGATGAAGCTTTCTTT. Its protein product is CASSFKARDRSVGDEAFF.

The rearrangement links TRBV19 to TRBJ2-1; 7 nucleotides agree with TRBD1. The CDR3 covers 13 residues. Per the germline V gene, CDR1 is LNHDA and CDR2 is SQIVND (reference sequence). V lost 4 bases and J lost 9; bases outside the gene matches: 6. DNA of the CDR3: TGTGCCAGTAGTACCGACAGGGTGGGTGAGCAGTTCTTC. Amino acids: CASSTDRVGEQFF.

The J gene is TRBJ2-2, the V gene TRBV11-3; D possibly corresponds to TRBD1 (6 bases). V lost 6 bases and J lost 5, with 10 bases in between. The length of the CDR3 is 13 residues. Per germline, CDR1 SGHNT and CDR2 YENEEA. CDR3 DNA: TGTGCCAGCAGTGACAGGCGGACCGGGGAGCTGTTTTTT. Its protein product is CASSDRRTGELFF.

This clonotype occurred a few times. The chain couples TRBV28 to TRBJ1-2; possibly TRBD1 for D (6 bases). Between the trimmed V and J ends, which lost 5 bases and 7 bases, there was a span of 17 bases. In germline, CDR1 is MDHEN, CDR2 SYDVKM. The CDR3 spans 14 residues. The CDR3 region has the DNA TGTGCCAGCAGTCGCCCGCCAGGGGAAGGTGGCTACACCTTC. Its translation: CASSRPPGEGGYTF.

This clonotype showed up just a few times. The CDR3 is CATRDRGPNSPLHF. The CDR3 DNA follows: TGTGCCACACGGGACAGGGGGCCAAATTCACCCCTCCACTTT. The rearrangement uses TRBV12-3 or TRBV12-4 and TRBJ1-6, with 12 bases fitting TRBD1. J was trimmed by 7 bases and V by 10 bases; bases with no gene match: 5. The CDR3 contains 14 residues.

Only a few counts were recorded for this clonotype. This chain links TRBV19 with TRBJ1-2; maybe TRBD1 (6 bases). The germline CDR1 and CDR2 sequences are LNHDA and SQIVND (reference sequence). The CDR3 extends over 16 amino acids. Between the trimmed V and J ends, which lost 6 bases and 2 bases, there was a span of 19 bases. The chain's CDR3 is CASRNWARGQNYGYTF. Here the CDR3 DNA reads TGTGCCAGTAGAAATTGGGCCCGGGGGCAGAACTATGGCTACACCTTC.

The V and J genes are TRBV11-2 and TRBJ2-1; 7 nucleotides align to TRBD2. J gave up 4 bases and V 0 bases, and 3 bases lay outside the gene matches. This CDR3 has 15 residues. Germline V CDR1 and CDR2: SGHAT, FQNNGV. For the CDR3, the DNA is TGTGCCAGCAGCTTAGATAGTAGCGGGTACAATGAGCAGTTCTTC. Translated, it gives CASSLDSSGYNEQFF.

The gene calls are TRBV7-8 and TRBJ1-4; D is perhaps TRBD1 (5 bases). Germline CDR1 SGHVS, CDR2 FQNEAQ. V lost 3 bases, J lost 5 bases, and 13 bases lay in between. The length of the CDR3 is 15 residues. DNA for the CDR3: TGTGCCAGCAGCTTCAGGTGGCAGGGAAATGAAAAACTGTTTTTT. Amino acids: CASSFRWQGNEKLFF.

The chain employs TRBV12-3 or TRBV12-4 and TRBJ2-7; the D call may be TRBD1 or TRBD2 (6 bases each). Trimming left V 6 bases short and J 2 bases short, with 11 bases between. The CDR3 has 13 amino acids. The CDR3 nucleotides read TGTGCCAGCAGCAGAGGGGGGACCTACGAGCAGTACTTC. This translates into CASSRGGTYEQYF.

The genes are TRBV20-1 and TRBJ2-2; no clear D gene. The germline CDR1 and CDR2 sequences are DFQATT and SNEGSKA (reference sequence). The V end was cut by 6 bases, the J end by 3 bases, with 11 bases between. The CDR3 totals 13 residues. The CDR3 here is CSASATDTGELFF. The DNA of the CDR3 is TGCAGTGCGTCGGCTACGGACACCGGGGAGCTGTTTTTT.

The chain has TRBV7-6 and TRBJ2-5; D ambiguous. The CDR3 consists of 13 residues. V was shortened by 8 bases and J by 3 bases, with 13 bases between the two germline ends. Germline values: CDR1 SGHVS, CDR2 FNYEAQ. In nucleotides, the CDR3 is TGTGCCAGCGGCCGGTCGGTAAAAGAGACCCAGTACTTC. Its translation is CASGRSVKETQYF.

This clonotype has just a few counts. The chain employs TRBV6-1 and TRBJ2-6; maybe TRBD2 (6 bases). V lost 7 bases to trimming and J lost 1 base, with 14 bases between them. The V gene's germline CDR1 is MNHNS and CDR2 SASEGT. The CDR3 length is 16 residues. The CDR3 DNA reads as TGTGCCAGCACCGGCGGGACCTTATCTGGGGCCAACGTCCTGACTTTC. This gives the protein CASTGGTLSGANVLTF.